This T cell receptor beta chain was documented in a study of CD8 T cells in ankylosing spondylitis. The CDR3 extends over 16 amino acids. From germline, CDR1 is MNHNS and CDR2 SASEGT. V lost 6 bases to trimming and J lost 0 bases, with 12 bases between them. It was by quantitative 5'-RACE with molecular barcodes that TCR beta libraries were made. Each CDR3 protein gets one entry after TCRdb re-called the 5' RACE reads with MiXCR. The table records 220,000 or so distinct CDR3 sequences, about a sixth of them present only once. On this clonotype: Its antigen is unidentified.

Regarding the study as a whole: It was reported that disease-linked clones were significantly enriched in matched ankylosing spondylitis synovial fluid. A CD8+ phenotype characterized the disease-linked clones, which were relatively rare in peripheral blood. A motif in TCR beta, a set of 8 or 9 highly homologous variants, appeared characteristic of ankylosing spondylitis blood. Both synovial fluid and blood in reactive arthritis had previously been reported to carry some motif variants.

The sample taken for sequencing was blood, either unsorted or a sorted T cell fraction (not recorded which). The receptor comes from a male donor with ankylosing spondylitis. The rearrangement uses TRBV6-1 and TRBJ1-6; no clear D. CDR3 DNA sequence: TGTGCCAGCAGCTTTTCGGGGAGCTCCTATAATTCACCCCTCCACTTT. As protein: CASSFSGSSYNSPLHF.